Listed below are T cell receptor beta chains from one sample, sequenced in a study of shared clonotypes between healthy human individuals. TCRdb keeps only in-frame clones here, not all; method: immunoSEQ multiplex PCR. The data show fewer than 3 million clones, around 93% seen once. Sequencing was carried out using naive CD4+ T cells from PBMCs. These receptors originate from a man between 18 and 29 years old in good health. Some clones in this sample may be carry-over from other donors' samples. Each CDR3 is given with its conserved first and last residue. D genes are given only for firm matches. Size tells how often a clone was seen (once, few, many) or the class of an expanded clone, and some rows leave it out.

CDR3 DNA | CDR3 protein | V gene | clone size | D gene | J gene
TGCAGCGTTGATATGGCGGGAGGCCCCACAGATACGCAGTATTTT | CSVDMAGGPTDTQYF | TRBV29-1 | . | TRBD2 | TRBJ2-3
TGTGCCACCAGCAGAGATTTAGGGGGTACTGAAGCTTTCTTT | CATSRDLGGTEAFF | TRBV15 | . | . | TRBJ1-1
TGTGCCAGCAGCGTAACCCCGGATCCTTACGAGCAGTACTTC | CASSVTPDPYEQYF | TRBV9 | . | . | TRBJ2-7
TGTGCCAGCAGCGTTCTAGCGGGAGGAAGGGTTTACGAGCAGTACTTC | CASSVLAGGRVYEQYF | TRBV9 | once | TRBD2 | TRBJ2-7
TGCAGTGCCGGGACAACTGGGCCCCAGCATTTT | CSAGTTGPQHF | TRBV20-1 | . | . | TRBJ1-5
TGTGCCAGCAGTCCGGACAGGGCGAGCAATCAGCCCCAGCATTTT | CASSPDRASNQPQHF | TRBV27 | . | TRBD1 | TRBJ1-5
TGTGCCAGCAGTGAACGGGCGAGCTCTGGAAACACCATATATTTT | CASSERASSGNTIYF | TRBV6-1 | . | . | TRBJ1-3
TGTGCTAGTGGTTTGCCCCCTGCGGAGGAAAAACTGTTTTTT | CASGLPPAEEKLFF | TRBV12-5 | . | . | TRBJ1-4
TGTGCCATCAAGACAGGGGCCTCTGGGTATGGCTACACCTTC | CAIKTGASGYGYTF | TRBV19 | . | TRBD1 | TRBJ1-2
TGCGCCAGCAGCCCTCTGGACAGGGGGTTTAGCACAGATACGCAGTATTTT | CASSPLDRGFSTDTQYF | TRBV10-1 | . | TRBD1 | TRBJ2-3
TGTGCCAGCAGCTTGCTAGCGGGAGAGTACGAGCAGTACTTC | CASSLLAGEYEQYF | TRBV7-9 | . | TRBD2 | TRBJ2-7
TGTGCCAGCTCACCAAAGGACAGGGCCACTGAAGCTTTCTTT | CASSPKDRATEAFF | TRBV18 | . | TRBD1 | TRBJ1-1
TGTGCCAGCAGCTTCGCGGGAAACAACCTCTTTTTT | CASSFAGNNLFF | TRBV11-2 | . | . | TRBJ1-4
TGTGCCAGCTCGCCGGGACAGACCTACAATCAGCCCCAGCATTTT | CASSPGQTYNQPQHF | TRBV18 | . | TRBD1 | TRBJ1-5
TGCGCCAGCACCCCCCAGAGCTCCTACAATGAGCAGTTCTTC | CASTPQSSYNEQFF | TRBV5-1 | . | . | TRBJ2-1
TGTGCCAGCAGTTGGGTCCGGGACAGGGTTAGGAACTATGGCTACACCTTC | CASSWVRDRVRNYGYTF | TRBV28 | . | TRBD1 | TRBJ1-2
TGTGCCACCAGCTCTAGTCCGGGGCTTGATGAAAAACTGTTTTTT | CATSSSPGLDEKLFF | TRBV15 | . | . | TRBJ1-4
TGTGCCAGCAGCTTGGTGGGGAGCGGGATCGGGAAGCAGTACTTC | CASSLVGSGIGKQYF | TRBV5-4 | few | TRBD2 | TRBJ2-7
TGTGCCAGCAGCTTAAAAGGGTTACAGGTGAATGCCAAAAACATTCAGTACTTC | CASSLKGLQVNAKNIQYF | TRBV7-9 | . | . | TRBJ2-4
TGCGCCAGCAGCTTGGGGCTAGCGGGAGGACACTACGAGCAGTACTTC | CASSLGLAGGHYEQYF | TRBV5-1 | . | TRBD2 | TRBJ2-7
TGCGCCAGCAGCTTGGGGGCAGGAGACCAAGAGACCCAGTACTTC | CASSLGAGDQETQYF | TRBV5-1 | . | . | TRBJ2-5
TGTGCCAGCAGCTTACAGGGGGCGAACACCGGGGAGCTGTTTTTT | CASSLQGANTGELFF | TRBV7-2 | . | TRBD1 | TRBJ2-2
TGTGCCAGTACGAATTTTGGGTCCTACAATGAGCAGTTCTTC | CASTNFGSYNEQFF | TRBV19 | . | . | TRBJ2-1
TGTGCCAGCAGGACCCCGGACAGGAGGTCTGGAAACACCATATATTTT | CASRTPDRRSGNTIYF | TRBV5-8 | . | TRBD1 | TRBJ1-3
TGTGCCAGCTCACCACCGGCGGGGCGAGAAAACATTCAGTACTTC | CASSPPAGRENIQYF | TRBV18 | few | . | TRBJ2-4
TGTGCCAGTAGTATCACAGGAACTAATGAAAAACTGTTTTTT | CASSITGTNEKLFF | TRBV19 | . | . | TRBJ1-4
TGTGCCAGCAGTGTACAGGGACAGGGCTACGAGCAGTACTTC | CASSVQGQGYEQYF | TRBV2 | . | TRBD1 | TRBJ2-7
TGTGCCAGCAGTTTATCCGGGGAGCTGTTTTTT | CASSLSGELFF | TRBV28 | . | . | TRBJ2-2
TGTGCCAGCAGTTTGTTGGCGGGAGGGCCAGGTTCGCAGTATTTT | CASSLLAGGPGSQYF | TRBV28 | . | TRBD2 | TRBJ2-3
TGTGCCAGCAGTGAACAGGGGAAGGCCTACGAGCAGTACTTC | CASSEQGKAYEQYF | TRBV2 | once | . | TRBJ2-7
TGTGCCAGCAGTTCACGACCGGGACTAGCTAAGTACGAGCAGTACTTC | CASSSRPGLAKYEQYF | TRBV28 | . | TRBD2 | TRBJ2-7
TGTGCCAGCAGCTTGAATATAGGACTAGCGGGCTACGAGCAGTACTTC | CASSLNIGLAGYEQYF | TRBV5-4 | . | TRBD2 | TRBJ2-7
TGTGCCAGCAGCGCCCGGGGACTAGCGGGAGGGCCACTAACCGAGCAGTACTTC | CASSARGLAGGPLTEQYF | TRBV9 | . | TRBD2 | TRBJ2-7
TGTGCCAGCAGTGTCCGGGACCTTTCCTACAATGAGCAGTTCTTC | CASSVRDLSYNEQFF | TRBV25-1 | once | . | TRBJ2-1
TGTGCCACCAGCAGAGTCGCAGGAAGCACAGATACGCAGTATTTT | CATSRVAGSTDTQYF | TRBV15 | . | . | TRBJ2-3
TGTGCCAGCTCACCAACCCTCGCGGGAGACACAGATACGCAGTATTTT | CASSPTLAGDTDTQYF | TRBV18 | . | TRBD2 | TRBJ2-3
TGTGCCAGCAGCTTGGGCGGGACTAGCGGTCCGTACGAGCAGTACTTC | CASSLGGTSGPYEQYF | TRBV13 | . | TRBD2 | TRBJ2-7
TGTGCCAGCAGCAGAGGACAGGGGAACTATTCACCCCTCCACTTT | CASSRGQGNYSPLHF | TRBV28 | . | TRBD1 | TRBJ1-6
TGCGCCAGCAGCGCACAACAGGGGGCTAACTATGGCTACACCTTC | CASSAQQGANYGYTF | TRBV5-1 | . | TRBD1 | TRBJ1-2
TGTGCCTGGAGTCGGGACAATTCGCGGCAGCCCCAGCATTTT | CAWSRDNSRQPQHF | TRBV30 | . | . | TRBJ1-5
TGTGCCAGCAGCTTAGATGAACCTGGGCAGTACTTC | CASSLDEPGQYF | TRBV7-9 | . | . | TRBJ2-7
TGTGCCATCAGTCAGGGTTCGGCCAAAAACATTCAGTACTTC | CAISQGSAKNIQYF | TRBV10-3 | . | . | TRBJ2-4
TGCGCCAGCAGCTTGGCCCCCAGCTCCTACAATGAGCAGTTCTTC | CASSLAPSSYNEQFF | TRBV5-1 | . | . | TRBJ2-1
TGTGCCAGCAGCTCCGACAACACAGATACGCAGTATTTT | CASSSDNTDTQYF | TRBV5-4 | . | . | TRBJ2-3
TGTGCCAGCAGCGTAGTAACACAGCGTGACCAAGAGACCCAGTACTTC | CASSVVTQRDQETQYF | TRBV9 | . | . | TRBJ2-5
TGTGCCAGGGGACCGGGACAGGAGACCTACAATGAGCAGTTCTTC | CARGPGQETYNEQFF | TRBV19 | . | TRBD1 | TRBJ2-1
TGTGCCAGCAGCGTAGGGATAGCGGGAGGGAAGCAGTTCTTC | CASSVGIAGGKQFF | TRBV9 | once | TRBD2 | TRBJ2-1
TGTGCCAGCAGTGAGGTCAGGGGGCTTTCCGGGGAGCTGTTTTTT | CASSEVRGLSGELFF | TRBV6-1 | . | TRBD1 | TRBJ2-2
TGTGCCAGCAGCTTAGGGGGACGGGACTACGAGCAGTACTTC | CASSLGGRDYEQYF | TRBV7-9 | . | . | TRBJ2-7
TGTGCCAGCAGTTTATTGGGGACAGAGCCGTACAATGAGCAGTTCTTC | CASSLLGTEPYNEQFF | TRBV28 | . | TRBD1 | TRBJ2-1
TGTGCCAGCAGCCTAGGACTAACGCCTAGGGACGCCGACTATGGCTACACCTTC | CASSLGLTPRDADYGYTF | TRBV7-9 | . | . | TRBJ1-2